A single sample is the source of the 26 T cell receptor beta chains below, sequenced in a study of T cell responses to AZD1222 COVID-19 vaccine (dated by TCRdb to the early 2020s). Libraries came from the immunoSEQ multiplex PCR assay. Not all clones reach the TCRdb copy of this immuneACCESS table, which keeps in-frame sequences only. Checked studies attribute under half of the gap to unresolved V genes and leave the rest unexplained. This sample comprises tens of thousands of clones, roughly 90% of them detected only once. Jointly, the top ten make up approximately 30% of the sample. This specimen's time point label, per the study, means: about 28 days (+/-7) after the second vaccine dose. The specimen comprised peripheral blood, sampled 28 days after the second AZD1222 dose. These receptors were obtained from an adult who received the AZD1222 COVID-19 vaccine.

The chain joins TRBV4-1 to TRBJ1-3, with TRBD1 identical over 10 bases. Germline lookup yields CDR1 MGHRA and CDR2 YSYEKL. This CDR3 has 16 amino acids. The junction had 4 bases not matched to a gene; V was cut back by 1 base and J by 4 bases. CDR3 coding DNA: TGCGCCAGCAGCCAAGGACAGGGGGCGACAGGAAACACCATATATTTT. Encoded protein: CASSQGQGATGNTIYF.

This clone was seen once. J is TRBJ2-7 and V is TRBV6-5; possibly TRBD1 for D (5 bases). There are 14 residues in the CDR3. Per the germline V gene, CDR1 is MNHEY and CDR2 is SVGAGI. With 6 bases removed from V and 1 base from J, the gap between germline ends came to 13 bases. This CDR3 is CASRPDSASYEQYF. The CDR3 DNA reads as TGTGCCAGCAGACCTGACAGTGCTTCCTACGAGCAGTACTTC.

This clone was seen just once. The V and J genes are TRBV5-1 and TRBJ2-7; 8 bases are a match to TRBD1. Trimming at V came to 5 bases and at J to 1 base, leaving 14 bases not matched to a gene. CDR3 length equals 17 residues. The V gene's germline CDR1 is SGHRS and CDR2 YFSETQ. CDR3 region: CASSKAAGTGISYEQYF. The CDR3 DNA is TGCGCCAGCAGTAAAGCCGCCGGGACAGGTATTTCCTACGAGCAGTACTTC.

The rearrangement links TRBV3-1 (or the pseudogene TRBV3-2) to TRBJ2-7, with 13 bases matching TRBD2. V lost 6 bases, J lost 3 bases, and 8 bases stayed unmatched. The CDR3 is 16 amino acids. Per germline, CDR1 LGHDT and CDR2 YNNKEL (reference sequence). CDR3 in DNA: TGTGCCAGCAGTGAGGGACTAGCGGGGCTTTTCTACGAGCAGTACTTC. Protein sequence: CASSEGLAGLFYEQYF.

This chain uses TRBV7-2 with TRBJ2-1; maybe TRBD2 (5 bases). The CDR3 sequence is 14 residues long. V lost 1 base and J 8 bases, leaving 12 bases between the germline ends. Germline V gene lookup returns CDR1 SGHTA and CDR2 FQGNSA. DNA of the CDR3: TGTGCCAGCAGCTTAGGGGCTAGCCAGGATGAGCAGTTCTTC. Protein product: CASSLGASQDEQFF.

This clone came up a few times. This sequence joins TRBV11-2 and TRBJ2-3, with no clear D. There are 15 residues in the CDR3. The V gene's germline CDR1 is SGHAT and CDR2 FQNNGV. Trimming removed 5 bases from V and 2 bases from J, with 14 bases in between. CDR3 coding DNA: TGTGCCAGCAGCCCACTTTCCGTTAACACAGATACGCAGTATTTT. As protein: CASSPLSVNTDTQYF. The entire variable domain, with the rest obtained from reference TRBV11-2 and TRBJ2-3, is as follows: EAGVAQSPRYKIIEKRQSVAFWCNPISGHATLYWYQQILGQGPKLLIQFQNNGVVDDSQLPKDRFSAERLKGVDSTLKIQPAKLEDSAVYLCASSPLSVNTDTQYFGPGTRLTVL.

The chain employs TRBV12-3 or TRBV12-4 and TRBJ1-1; no definite D call. The CDR3 runs 13 residues. V gave up 7 bases and J gave up 0 bases, with 9 bases separating them. The CDR3 loop is CASTPTMNTEAFF. CDR3 bases: TGTGCCAGCACCCCCACCATGAACACTGAAGCTTTCTTT.

The gene calls are TRBV6-5 and TRBJ2-5; 8 bases agree with TRBD1. After removal of 6 bases from V and 1 base from J, the junction contained 1 base not matched to a gene. Germline CDR1 is MNHEY and CDR2 is SVGAGI. This CDR3 contains 13 residues. CDR3 sequence (DNA): TGTGCCAGCAGAGGGACAGGCCAAGAGACCCAGTACTTC. This codes for CASRGTGQETQYF.

The CDR3 DNA is TGTGCCAGCAGCCAAACAGGGGGTTGGGTGAATGAGCAGTTCTTC. Translating gives CASSQTGGWVNEQFF. The rearrangement joins TRBV28 to TRBJ2-1; 8 positions match TRBD1. The CDR3 covers 15 residues. Germline V gene data show CDR1 as MDHEN and CDR2 as SYDVKM. V lost 6 bases and J lost 7; bases outside the gene matches: 11.

The chain couples TRBV5-1 to TRBJ1-2; no definite D call. The germline gives CDR1 SGHRS, CDR2 YFSETQ. This CDR3 spans 12 amino acids. Trimming took off 3 bases at V and 5 bases at J, with 8 bases between the two ends. The CDR3 here is CASSSGLYGYTF. The CDR3 region has the DNA TGCGCCAGCAGCTCCGGGCTTTATGGCTACACCTTC.

The V call is TRBV7-6, the J call TRBJ2-1, with 12 bases that match TRBD2. Germline lookup yields CDR1 SGHVS and CDR2 FNYEAQ. The CDR3 covers 17 residues. V shed 1 base, J shed 9 bases, and the junction held 10 bases outside the gene matches. CDR3 bases: TGTGCCAGCAGCTTAGTGCAGACTAGCGGGAGATCATCTGAGCAGTTCTTC. Protein sequence: CASSLVQTSGRSSEQFF.

V gene TRBV27 combines with J gene TRBJ1-5, with 10 bases that match TRBD1. Looked up from germline, CDR1 is MNHEY and CDR2 is SMNVEV (reference sequence). Losses at the gene ends were 5 bases for V and 5 bases for J; bases not matched to a gene: 6. The CDR3 is 15 amino acids. The CDR3 is CASSPRTGGDQPQHF. CDR3 DNA: TGTGCCAGCAGTCCCCGGACAGGGGGGGATCAGCCCCAGCATTTT.

The chain has TRBV4-1 and TRBJ2-4; D is undetermined. Trimming left V 5 bases short and J 3 bases short, with 11 bases between. Germline V lookup: CDR1 MGHRA, CDR2 YSYEKL. The CDR3 is made up of 14 amino acids. CDR3 in DNA: TGCGCCAGCAGCTTCACCTTCGGCAAAAACATTCAGTACTTC. Amino acid sequence: CASSFTFGKNIQYF.

The rearrangement links TRBV23-1 to TRBJ2-5; D is uncertain. TRBV23-1 is an open reading frame whose function is uncertain. Trimming stripped 4 bases from V and 2 bases from J, with 14 bases between. CDR3 length: 15 amino acids. CDR3 loop: CASSPRVPGQETQYF. CDR3 DNA sequence: TGCGCCAGCAGTCCCCGCGTGCCCGGGCAAGAGACCCAGTACTTC.

The gene calls are TRBV12-3 or TRBV12-4 and TRBJ1-1; D remains unclear. V was trimmed by 3 bases and J by 3 bases, leaving 8 bases between them. The CDR3 spans 13 residues. Here the CDR3 DNA reads TGTGCCAGCAGTTTTAGGTGGGACACTGAAGCTTTCTTT. This codes for CASSFRWDTEAFF.

The sample holds a few counts of this clone. The genes are TRBV18 and TRBJ2-7; TRBD2 matches 13 bases. Germline CDR1 and CDR2: KGHSH and LQKENI. The CDR3 consists of 16 residues. Trimming at V came to 6 bases and at J to 5 bases, leaving 10 bases not matched to a gene. The CDR3 here is CASSSNHGTSGNEQYF. CDR3 in DNA: TGTGCCAGCTCGTCCAATCACGGGACTAGCGGGAACGAGCAGTACTTC.

The rearrangement uses TRBV11-2 and TRBJ1-4; a possible D gene is TRBD1 (5 bases). V lost 1 base, J lost 4 bases, and 19 bases lay in between. CDR1 and CDR2 (germline): SGHAT, FQNNGV. This CDR3 has 18 amino acids. The CDR3 DNA is TGTGCCAGCAGCTTAGGATCTCGCGCAGGGCGGGTTAATGAAAAACTGTTTTTT. This sequence encodes CASSLGSRAGRVNEKLFF.

V gene TRBV10-3 combines with J gene TRBJ1-2; TRBD1 matches at 12 bases. V was clipped by 4 bases and J by 4 bases; unmatched bases: 4. Germline lookup yields CDR1 ENHRY and CDR2 SYGVKD. The CDR3 totals 15 residues. In DNA form, the CDR3 reads TGTGCCATCAGTGGGGACAGGGGGCGAGGCTATGGCTACACCTTC. Its protein product is CAISGDRGRGYGYTF.

This chain joins TRBV28 and TRBJ2-2; 9 nucleotides match TRBD2. Germline V gives CDR1 MDHEN, CDR2 SYDVKM. The CDR3 totals 14 residues. J lost 6 bases, V lost 5 bases, and 4 bases had no gene match. CDR3 residues: CASSAREGPGELFF. In nucleotides, the CDR3 is TGTGCCAGCAGTGCGCGGGAGGGCCCCGGGGAGCTGTTTTTT.

The rearrangement links TRBV9 to TRBJ2-7; D is perhaps TRBD1 (6 bases). Germline lookup yields CDR1 SGDLS and CDR2 YYNGEE. Trimming removed 4 bases from V and 2 bases from J, with 19 bases in between. CDR3 size: 16 residues. CDR3 sequence: CASSSGRAGVTYEQYF. DNA of the CDR3: TGTGCCAGCAGCTCGGGTCGGGCAGGGGTAACCTACGAGCAGTACTTC.

The chain links TRBV7-9 to TRBJ1-2; D remains ambiguous. CDR1 and CDR2 (germline): SEHNR, FQNEAQ (reference sequence). This CDR3 has 16 amino acids. V was shortened by 7 bases and J by 3 bases, with 21 bases between the two germline ends. CDR3 coding DNA: TGTGCCAGCACCCCCCTGGGGAGAGAAGGATACTATGGCTACACCTTC. Translation gives CASTPLGREGYYGYTF.

The rearrangement uses TRBV25-1 and TRBJ1-1; D not certain. The CDR3 is made up of 15 amino acids. Germline CDR1 MGHDK, CDR2 SYGVNS. Trimming pared 3 bases from V and 1 base from J, leaving 12 bases between. The CDR3 sequence is CASSDGRTGNTEAFF. The CDR3, as DNA: TGTGCCAGCAGTGATGGAAGGACGGGGAACACTGAAGCTTTCTTT.

The rearrangement links TRBV24-1 to TRBJ2-7; 10 nucleotides align to TRBD2. Germline-derived CDR1 and CDR2 are KGHDR and SFDVKD. V lost 1 base, J lost 5 bases, and 4 bases stayed unmatched. This CDR3 region has 15 residues. CDR3 sequence (DNA): TGTGCCACCAGTGATTTCCTAGCGGGAGTTCACGAGCAGTACTTC. It encodes CATSDFLAGVHEQYF.

The chain is built from TRBV30 and TRBJ1-4; 7 bases are a match to TRBD1. J gave up 0 bases and V 8 bases, and 3 bases lay outside the gene matches. The germline V gene has CDR1 GTSNPN and CDR2 SVGIG (reference sequence). The CDR3 length is 13 residues. CDR3 residues: CALDRSTNEKLFF. The CDR3 DNA reads as TGTGCCCTGGACAGGTCAACTAATGAAAAACTGTTTTTT.

V gene TRBV7-2 combines with J gene TRBJ2-5; D unclear. This CDR3 has 12 amino acids. Germline CDR1 is SGHTA and CDR2 is FQGNSA. With 5 bases removed from V and 3 bases from J, the gap between germline ends came to 7 bases. CDR3 bases: TGTGCCAGCAGCATTATCGAAGAGACCCAGTACTTC. Protein: CASSIIEETQYF.

The V call is TRBV9, the J call TRBJ1-6; D is unclear. Germline lookup yields CDR1 SGDLS and CDR2 YYNGEE. V was trimmed by 0 bases and J by 7 bases, leaving 14 bases between them. This CDR3 has 16 amino acids. For the CDR3, the DNA is TGTGCCAGCAGCGTAGATGGAATTCGCCCCAATTCACCCCTCCACTTT. Encoded protein: CASSVDGIRPNSPLHF.